This TCR beta chain comes out of a study of T cell repertoires in cytomegalovirus infection. Using its own MiXCR run on the reads, TCRdb lists one record per CDR3 protein. The sample has hundreds of thousands of distinct CDR3 sequences, approximately 24% seen once; the top ten hold approximately 8.2%. CDR1 and CDR2 (germline): PRHDT, FYEKMQ (reference sequence). The CDR3 runs 16 residues. V lost 5 bases, J lost 5 bases, and 13 bases stayed unmatched. The chain is built from TRBV13 and TRBJ1-1, with 8 bases that match TRBD1. The origin of this receptor is a human donor in good health (CMV status not recorded). Some clones in this sample may be carry-over from other donors' samples. Sequenced sample: CD8+ T cells from PBMCs. The CDR3 here is CASSQQGQGARTEAFF. In nucleotides, the CDR3 is TGTGCCAGCAGCCAGCAGGGTCAGGGGGCGAGAACTGAAGCTTTCTTT.